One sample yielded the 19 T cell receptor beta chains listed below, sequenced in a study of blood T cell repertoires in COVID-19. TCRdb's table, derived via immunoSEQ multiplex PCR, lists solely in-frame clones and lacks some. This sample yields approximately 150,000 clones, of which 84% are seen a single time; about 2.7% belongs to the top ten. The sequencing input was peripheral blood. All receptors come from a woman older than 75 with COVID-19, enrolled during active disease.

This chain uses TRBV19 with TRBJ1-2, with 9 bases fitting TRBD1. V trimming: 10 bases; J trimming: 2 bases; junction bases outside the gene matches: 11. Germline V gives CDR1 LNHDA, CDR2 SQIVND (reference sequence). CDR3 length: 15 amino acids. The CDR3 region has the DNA TGTGCCACTCATTGGGGGGGACAGGGAAACTATGGCTACACCTTC. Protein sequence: CATHWGGQGNYGYTF.

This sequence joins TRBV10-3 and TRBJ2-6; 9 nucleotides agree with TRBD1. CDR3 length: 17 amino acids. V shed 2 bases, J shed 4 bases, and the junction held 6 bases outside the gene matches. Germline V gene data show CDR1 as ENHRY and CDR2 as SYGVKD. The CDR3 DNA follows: TGTGCCATCAGTGAGCCCGGACAGGGGCACGGGGCCAACGTCCTGACTTTC. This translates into CAISEPGQGHGANVLTF.

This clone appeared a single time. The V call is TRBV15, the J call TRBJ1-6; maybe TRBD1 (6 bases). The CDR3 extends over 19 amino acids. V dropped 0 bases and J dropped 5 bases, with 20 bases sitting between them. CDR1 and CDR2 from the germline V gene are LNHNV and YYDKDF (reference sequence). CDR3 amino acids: CATSRDLIRGRGHNSPLHF. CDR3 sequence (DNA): TGTGCCACCAGCAGAGACCTGATCCGTGGCAGGGGACATAATTCACCCCTCCACTTT.

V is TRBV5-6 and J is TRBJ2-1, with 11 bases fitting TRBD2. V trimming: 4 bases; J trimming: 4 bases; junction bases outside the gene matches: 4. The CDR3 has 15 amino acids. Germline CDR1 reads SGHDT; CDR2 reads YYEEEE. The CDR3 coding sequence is TGTGCCAGCAGCAAGGGACTAGCGGCGTACAATGAGCAGTTCTTC. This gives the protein CASSKGLAAYNEQFF.

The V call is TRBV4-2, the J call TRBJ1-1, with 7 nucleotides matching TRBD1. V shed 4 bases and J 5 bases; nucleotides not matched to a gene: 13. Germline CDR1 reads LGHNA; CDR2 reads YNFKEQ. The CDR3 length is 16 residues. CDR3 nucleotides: TGTGCCAGCAGCCCCCAGGGGGGCTATGGTGGTACTGAAGCTTTCTTT. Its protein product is CASSPQGGYGGTEAFF.

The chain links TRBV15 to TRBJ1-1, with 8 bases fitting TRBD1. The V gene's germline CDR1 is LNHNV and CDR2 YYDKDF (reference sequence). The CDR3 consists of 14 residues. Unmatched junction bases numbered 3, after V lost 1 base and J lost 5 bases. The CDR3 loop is CATSRVRTGTEAFF. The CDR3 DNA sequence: TGTGCCACCAGCAGAGTTAGGACAGGGACTGAAGCTTTCTTT.

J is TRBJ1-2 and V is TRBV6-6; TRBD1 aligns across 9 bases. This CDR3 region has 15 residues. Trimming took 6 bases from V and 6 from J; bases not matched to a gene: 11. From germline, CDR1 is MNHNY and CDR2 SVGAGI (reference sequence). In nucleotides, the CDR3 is TGTGCCAGCAGGATTGACAGGGGGACAATTCATGGCTACACCTTC. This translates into CASRIDRGTIHGYTF.

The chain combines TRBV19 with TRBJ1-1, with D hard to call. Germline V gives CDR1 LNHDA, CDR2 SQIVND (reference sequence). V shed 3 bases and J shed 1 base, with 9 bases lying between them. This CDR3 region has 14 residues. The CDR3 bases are TGTGCCAGTAGTATGCAGACACAGAACACTGAAGCTTTCTTT. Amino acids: CASSMQTQNTEAFF.

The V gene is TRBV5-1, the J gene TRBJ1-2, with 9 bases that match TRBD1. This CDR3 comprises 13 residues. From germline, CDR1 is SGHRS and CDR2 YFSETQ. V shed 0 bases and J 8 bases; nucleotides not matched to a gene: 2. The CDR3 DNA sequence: TGCGCCAGCAGCTTGGGGGACAGGGACGGCTACACCTTC. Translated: CASSLGDRDGYTF. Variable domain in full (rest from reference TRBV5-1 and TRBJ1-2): KAGVTQTPRYLIKTRGQQVTLSCSPISGHRSVSWYQQTPGQGLQFLFEYFSETQRNKGNFPGRFSGRQFSNSRSEMNVSTLELGDSALYLCASSLGDRDGYTFGSGTRLTVV.

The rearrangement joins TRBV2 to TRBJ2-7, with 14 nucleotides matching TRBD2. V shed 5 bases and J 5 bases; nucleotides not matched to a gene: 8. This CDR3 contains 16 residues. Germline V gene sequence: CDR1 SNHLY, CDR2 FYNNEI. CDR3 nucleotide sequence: TGTGCCAGCAGTCTAATGGGGACTAGCGGGAGAAACGAGCAGTACTTC. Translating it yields CASSLMGTSGRNEQYF.

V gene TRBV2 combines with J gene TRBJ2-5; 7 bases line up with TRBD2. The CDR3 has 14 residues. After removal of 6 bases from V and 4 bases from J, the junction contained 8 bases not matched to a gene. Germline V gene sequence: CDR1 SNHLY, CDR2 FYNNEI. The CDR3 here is CASSPTSVGETQYF. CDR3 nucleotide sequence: TGTGCCAGCAGCCCTACTAGCGTCGGAGAGACCCAGTACTTC.

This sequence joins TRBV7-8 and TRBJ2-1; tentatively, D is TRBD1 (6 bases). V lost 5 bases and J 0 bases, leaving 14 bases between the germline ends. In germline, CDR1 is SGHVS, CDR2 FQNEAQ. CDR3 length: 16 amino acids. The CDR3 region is CASSRLGASSYNEQFF. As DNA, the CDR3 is TGTGCCAGCAGCCGACTGGGGGCGAGCTCCTACAATGAGCAGTTCTTC.

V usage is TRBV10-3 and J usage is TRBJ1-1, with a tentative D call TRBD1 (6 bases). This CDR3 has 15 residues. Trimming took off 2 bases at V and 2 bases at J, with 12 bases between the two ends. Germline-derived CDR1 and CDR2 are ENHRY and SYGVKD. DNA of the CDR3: TGTGCCATCAGTGAGACCGACAGGACCAACACTGAAGCTTTCTTT. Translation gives CAISETDRTNTEAFF.

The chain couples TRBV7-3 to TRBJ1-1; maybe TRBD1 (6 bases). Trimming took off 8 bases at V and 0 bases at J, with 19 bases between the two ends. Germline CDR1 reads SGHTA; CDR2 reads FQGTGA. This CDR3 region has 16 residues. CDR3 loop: CASAPGGRPMNTEAFF. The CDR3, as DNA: TGTGCCAGCGCGCCGGGGGGGCGGCCTATGAACACTGAAGCTTTCTTT.

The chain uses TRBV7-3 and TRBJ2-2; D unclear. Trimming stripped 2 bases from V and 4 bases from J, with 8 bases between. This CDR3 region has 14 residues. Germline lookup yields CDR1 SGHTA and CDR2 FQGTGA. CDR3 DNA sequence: TGTGCCAGCAGCTTACCCGAGATCACCGGGGAGCTGTTTTTT. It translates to CASSLPEITGELFF.

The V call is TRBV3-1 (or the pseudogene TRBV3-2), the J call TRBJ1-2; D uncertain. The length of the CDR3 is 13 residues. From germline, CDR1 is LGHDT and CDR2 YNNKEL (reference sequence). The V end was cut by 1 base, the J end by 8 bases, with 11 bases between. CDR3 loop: CASSQVLGGGYTF. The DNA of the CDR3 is TGTGCCAGCAGCCAAGTACTAGGTGGCGGCTACACCTTC.

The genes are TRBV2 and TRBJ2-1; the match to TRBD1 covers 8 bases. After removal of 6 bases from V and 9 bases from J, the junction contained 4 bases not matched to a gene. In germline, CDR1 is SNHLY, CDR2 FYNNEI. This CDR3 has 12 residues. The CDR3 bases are TGTGCCAGCAGAGTAACAGGGGGTGAGCAGTTCTTC. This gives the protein CASRVTGGEQFF.

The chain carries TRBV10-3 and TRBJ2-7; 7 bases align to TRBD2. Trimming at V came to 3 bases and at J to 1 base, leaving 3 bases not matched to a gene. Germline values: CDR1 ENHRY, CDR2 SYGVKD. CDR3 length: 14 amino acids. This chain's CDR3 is CAISDHSGSYEQYF. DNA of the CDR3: TGTGCCATCAGTGATCATAGCGGGTCCTACGAGCAGTACTTC.

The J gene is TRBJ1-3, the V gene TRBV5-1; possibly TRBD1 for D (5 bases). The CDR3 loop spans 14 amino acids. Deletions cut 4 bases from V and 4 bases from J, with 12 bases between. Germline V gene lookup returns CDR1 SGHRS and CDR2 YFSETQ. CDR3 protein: CASSHGTSGNTIYF. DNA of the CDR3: TGCGCCAGCAGCCACGGGACTTCAGGAAACACCATATATTTT.